This is a list of T cell receptor beta chains from one sample in a study of blood T cells in healthy people across ages. One entry per CDR3 protein results from TCRdb running MiXCR on the 5' RACE reads. Among more than 1,000,000 distinct CDR3 sequences listed, around 25% were seen once. The same data also went into a second study, on T cells of mothers and their children.

Sequencing was carried out using blood. These receptors originate from a girl aged 2 to 9 in good health. Both conserved end residues are trimmed from each CDR3.

j_call v_call cdr3_aa
TRBJ2-1 TRBV7-2 ASSATSAFYNEQF
TRBJ2-1 TRBV12-3/TRBV12-4 ASNGLTSGYNEQF
- TRBV29-1 SVEAFGLAGGEGQF
TRBJ2-5 TRBV29-1 SFHEQNQETQY
TRBJ2-5 TRBV7-9 ASSFAERQETQY
TRBJ2-7 TRBV7-3 ASSLIPSYEQY
TRBJ2-7 TRBV7-9 ASSAYTTGLKDEQY
- TRBV7-9 ASSSVGPYEQY
TRBJ2-1 TRBV3-1 ASSQDYYTLGNEQF
TRBJ2-1 TRBV27 ASSLTPPKFNEQF
TRBJ2-6 TRBV7-2 ASQTEPSGANVLT
TRBJ2-3 TRBV2 ASRDQLAAQEDTQY
TRBJ2-1 TRBV6-5 ASSRDWGSHEQF
TRBJ2-7 TRBV20-1 SAAPLAVNSYEQY
TRBJ2-5 TRBV24-1 ATSDVRTGETQY
TRBJ1-6 TRBV9 ASSVDQGAVSPLH
TRBJ1-2 TRBV29-1 SVDLPPEDTSYGYT
TRBJ2-5 TRBV24-1 ATSDRAPSARETQY
TRBJ2-5 TRBV7-9 ASTTQGSTIQETQY
TRBJ1-1 TRBV6-2/TRBV6-3 ASSRAEGAF
TRBJ2-5 TRBV4-2 ASSQVGGNQLAEETQY
TRBJ2-3 TRBV7-3 ASSVQGLAGTQY
TRBJ2-6 TRBV15 ATSRDPLRQGSSPGANVLT
TRBJ2-7 TRBV7-9 ASSLARDSEQY
TRBJ2-1 TRBV28 ASSSTGTSFWGTYNEQF
TRBJ2-2 TRBV7-2 ASSLMGPNTGGLF
TRBJ2-5 TRBV7-8 ASKSTGSETQY
- TRBV2 ASSSKWVQF
TRBJ2-1 TRBV4-2 ASSPARTSGGEYNEQF
TRBJ2-2 TRBV7-9 ASSLPGFTGELF
TRBJ1-1 TRBV6-6 AGSPDRNTEAF
TRBJ2-7 TRBV27 ASSYPGQVQGEQY
TRBJ2-3 TRBV4-1 ASSDYRGTQY
TRBJ2-2 TRBV28 ASSFLPIRERGQATGELF
TRBJ1-4 TRBV13 ASSPRGGEPF
TRBJ2-6 TRBV6-2/TRBV6-3 ASGSDRAGANVLT
TRBJ1-6 TRBV6-5 ASSYRRGPLGSPLH
TRBJ2-3 TRBV7-2 ASSSRGTAGPDTQY
TRBJ2-5 TRBV11-2 ASHRGQAQETQY
TRBJ2-1 TRBV28 ASRLRDRVMYEQF
- TRBV27 ASSWATNSYEQY
- TRBV6-5 ASRYLAGGPGNEQF
TRBJ2-4 TRBV2 ASSGEDYLPY
TRBJ2-5 TRBV5-1 ASSWTGLAGVQETQY
TRBJ2-5 TRBV12-3/TRBV12-4 ASRPGTGGSETQY
TRBJ2-7 TRBV4-2 ASSQEGRLSYEQY
TRBJ2-5 TRBV24-1 ATSDPSGVTQETQY
TRBJ2-1 TRBV20-1 SARDEGNEQF
TRBJ2-1 TRBV6-2/TRBV6-3 AIHTDGGSSYNEQF
TRBJ2-7 TRBV27 ASSPRDTYYEQY